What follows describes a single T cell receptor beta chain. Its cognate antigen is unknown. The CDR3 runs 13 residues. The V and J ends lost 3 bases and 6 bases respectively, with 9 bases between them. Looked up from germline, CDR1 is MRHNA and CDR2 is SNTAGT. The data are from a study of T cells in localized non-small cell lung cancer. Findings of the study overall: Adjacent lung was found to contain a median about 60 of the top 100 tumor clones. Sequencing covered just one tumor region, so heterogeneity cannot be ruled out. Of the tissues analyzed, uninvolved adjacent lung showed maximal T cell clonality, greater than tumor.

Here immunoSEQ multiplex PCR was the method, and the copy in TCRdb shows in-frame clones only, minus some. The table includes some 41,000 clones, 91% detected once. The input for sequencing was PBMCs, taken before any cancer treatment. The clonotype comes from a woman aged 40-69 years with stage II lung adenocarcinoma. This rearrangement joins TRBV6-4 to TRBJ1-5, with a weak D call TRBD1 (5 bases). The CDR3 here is CASSEGEGQPQHF. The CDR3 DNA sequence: TGTGCCAGCAGTGAGGGGGAGGGTCAGCCCCAGCATTTT.